These 6 T cell receptor beta chains were sequenced from one sample in a study of regulatory T cells in long-lasting Graves disease. Time point defined: persistent/refractory GD, antithyroid drugs over 5 years with positive TRAb. PBMC-extracted RNA yielded the TCR library. CDR3 regions were amplified by Arm-PCR using iRepertoire HTBI primers to build TCR beta libraries. One entry per CDR3 protein, called by TCRdb with MiXCR from the multiplex PCR reads. The sample shows hundreds of thousands of distinct CDR3 sequences, 21% of them seen only once. Here the sequenced sample was peripheral blood mononuclear cells (PBMCs), taken when the disease was refractory, from a patient treated with antithyroid drugs. Receptor source: a female donor with Graves disease.

The chain is built from TRBV6-5 and TRBJ1-2; D gene ambiguous. The V gene's germline CDR1 is MNHEY and CDR2 SVGAGI. The CDR3 extends over 16 amino acids. Trimming shortened V by 0 bases and J by 8 bases, and 19 bases separated the two germline ends. The CDR3 nucleotides are TGTGCCAGCAGTTACTCGATCTCGGGGTTCCTTGGAGGCTACACCTTC. Protein product: CASSYSISGFLGGYTF.

The rearrangement uses TRBV3-1 and TRBJ2-7, with D perhaps matching TRBD1 or TRBD2 (6 bases each). The CDR3 extends over 14 amino acids. Trimming stripped 2 bases from V and 3 bases from J, with 11 bases between. Per the germline V gene, CDR1 is LGHDT and CDR2 is YNNKEL (reference sequence). The CDR3 spells CASSQTKGGYEQYF. In DNA form, the CDR3 reads TGTGCCAGCAGCCAAACGAAGGGGGGCTACGAGCAGTACTTC.

This clonotype was observed a few times. The V call is TRBV4-1, the J call TRBJ2-7; D not certain. Germline CDR1 and CDR2: MGHRA and YSYEKL. Trimming pared 4 bases from V and 0 bases from J, leaving 7 bases between. The CDR3 extends over 13 amino acids. CDR3 nucleotides: TGCGCCAGCAGCCCGGACGCCTCCTACGAGCAGTACTTC. It yields the protein CASSPDASYEQYF.

This chain uses TRBV5-1 with TRBJ2-7; the D gene could be TRBD1 or TRBD2 (5 bases each). V was cut by 0 bases and J by 3 bases, with 10 bases left in between. CDR1 SGHRS and CDR2 YFSETQ come from the germline V gene. There are 14 residues in the CDR3. Here the CDR3 DNA reads TGCGCCAGCAGCTTGGAACGAGGGGTCTACGAGCAGTACTTC. This translates into CASSLERGVYEQYF.

Many counts were recorded for this clonotype. The gene calls are TRBV28 and TRBJ1-2, with D possibly matching TRBD1 (5 bases). The germline CDR1 and CDR2 sequences are MDHEN and SYDVKM. Trimming cost V 6 bases and J 8 bases, with 22 bases left between them. The CDR3 runs 15 residues. For the CDR3, the DNA is TGTGCCAGCAGAGACCCTGGGCGGGGCGTTCGGGGCTACACCTTC. Its protein is CASRDPGRGVRGYTF.

This clonotype was counted once. The chain is built from TRBV2 and TRBJ2-1; D perhaps matches TRBD2 (6 bases). From germline, CDR1 is SNHLY and CDR2 FYNNEI. Trimming shortened V by 6 bases and J by 8 bases, and 14 bases separated the two germline ends. The CDR3 contains 13 residues. This CDR3 reads CASRGDLGDEQFF. The CDR3 DNA is TGTGCCAGCAGGGGGGACTTGGGGGATGAGCAGTTCTTC.